The 29 T cell receptor beta chains given below trace back to one sample, sequenced in a study of shared clonotypes between healthy human individuals. The repertoire was sequenced with immunoSEQ multiplex PCR; TCRdb's copy has only in-frame clones and lacks some. In the table there are 2,500,000 or so clones, over 85% of which are singletons. The specimen sequenced was naive CD4+ T cells from PBMCs. Subset noted: CD45RA+ positively selected. Source of these receptors: a young man in good health. Some clones in this sample may be carry-over from other donors' samples.

The gene calls are TRBV7-9 and TRBJ2-7; 11 nucleotides line up with TRBD2. V shed 4 bases and J 3 bases; nucleotides not matched to a gene: 5. The germline V gene has CDR1 SEHNR and CDR2 FQNEAQ (reference sequence). The CDR3 has 15 amino acids. This CDR3 is CASSSPGTSGYEQYF. For the CDR3, the DNA is TGTGCCAGCAGCTCCCCCGGGACTAGCGGCTACGAGCAGTACTTC.

The J gene is TRBJ1-1, the V gene TRBV19; 11 bases are shared with TRBD1. Losses at the gene ends were 5 bases for V and 1 base for J; bases not matched to a gene: 6. The CDR3 runs 16 residues. Germline CDR1 and CDR2: LNHDA and SQIVND (reference sequence). DNA of the CDR3: TGTGCCAGTAGTCCACGGGACAGGGGGTGGAACACTGAAGCTTTCTTT. This codes for CASSPRDRGWNTEAFF.

This chain joins TRBV11-2 and TRBJ1-1, with D tentatively TRBD1 (5 bases). The CDR3 is 15 amino acids. V lost 7 bases, J lost 0 bases, and 15 bases lay in between. Germline V gives CDR1 SGHAT, CDR2 FQNNGV. CDR3 region: CASKNSGDLNTEAFF. The CDR3 region has the DNA TGTGCCAGCAAAAACTCGGGGGATTTGAACACTGAAGCTTTCTTT.

The chain links TRBV27 to TRBJ2-7, with D possibly TRBD1 on 5 matching bases. Per germline, CDR1 MNHEY and CDR2 SMNVEV (reference sequence). The V end was cut by 3 bases, the J end by 6 bases, with 12 bases between. The CDR3 sequence is 13 residues long. This CDR3 is CASSLAWGGEQYF. In nucleotides, the CDR3 is TGTGCCAGCAGTTTGGCCTGGGGCGGCGAGCAGTACTTC.

The rearrangement joins TRBV7-2 to TRBJ2-5; 13 bases align to TRBD2. The J call could be wrong; TRBJ2-7 is a better fit for the DNA end. The CDR3 covers 14 residues. Germline CDR1 SGHTA, CDR2 FQGNSA. The CDR3 DNA reads as TGTGCCAGCAGCCCGACTAGCGGGAGGAACGAGCAGTACTTC. It codes for CASSPTSGRNEQYF.

This clone was detected a few times. The gene calls are TRBV20-1 and TRBJ1-1; D is unclear. The CDR3 contains 11 residues. Per germline, CDR1 DFQATT and CDR2 SNEGSKA (reference sequence). The ends were cut back, 5 bases at V and 11 bases at J, with 15 bases in the middle. CDR3 region: CSARTAESAFF. Written as DNA, the CDR3 is TGCAGTGCTCGAACAGCGGAGTCGGCTTTCTTT.

In nucleotides, the CDR3 is TGTGCCAGCAGCGGGGGCCTGTCCCCCCGTGATACGCAGTATTTT. As protein: CASSGGLSPRDTQYF. The V and J genes are TRBV9 and TRBJ2-3, with D possibly being TRBD1 (5 bases). Germline lookup yields CDR1 SGDLS and CDR2 YYNGEE. The CDR3 is 15 residues long. The V end lost 3 bases, the J end lost 6 bases, and 17 bases lay between the germline ends.

The chain recombines TRBV28 with TRBJ1-2; D is unclear. This CDR3 is 16 amino acids long. Germline values: CDR1 MDHEN, CDR2 SYDVKM. The V gene lost 5 bases and the J gene lost 2 bases, with 18 bases spanning the gap. Here the CDR3 reads CASSPRARTPNYGYTF. As DNA, the CDR3 is TGTGCCAGCAGTCCGAGAGCCAGGACCCCGAACTATGGCTACACCTTC.

J is TRBJ2-7 and V is TRBV30, with D perhaps TRBD1 or TRBD2 (7 bases each). The CDR3 length is 14 residues. CDR1 GTSNPN and CDR2 SVGIG come from the germline V gene (reference sequence). V was clipped by 3 bases and J by 10 bases, with 22 bases between them. This chain's CDR3 is CAWSREQGDYGQYF. Here the CDR3 DNA reads TGTGCCTGGAGCCGGGAGCAGGGGGACTACGGTCAGTACTTC.

This clone appeared a single time. The CDR3 here is CASSPTSGSKETQYF. As DNA, the CDR3 is TGTGCCAGCTCCCCGACTAGCGGGAGTAAAGAGACCCAGTACTTC. This chain uses TRBV18 with TRBJ2-5; 12 bases match TRBD2. With V trimmed by 6 bases and J by 3 bases, 5 bases remained unmatched. Germline assignment: CDR1 KGHSH and CDR2 LQKENI. This CDR3 contains 15 residues.

Only one count was recorded for this clone. This chain uses TRBV6-5 with TRBJ1-2; the D is unclear. V was cut by 2 bases and J by 7 bases, with 8 bases left in between. The CDR3 contains 12 residues. Germline CDR1 MNHEY, CDR2 SVGAGI. The CDR3 nucleotides read TGTGCCAGCAGTTACCCGCCAGCTGGCTACACCTTC. Its protein product is CASSYPPAGYTF.

The chain is built from TRBV4-1 and TRBJ1-5; D is unclear. V was clipped by 5 bases and J by 7 bases, with 12 bases between them. Germline V gene data show CDR1 as MGHRA and CDR2 as YSYEKL. The CDR3 consists of 13 residues. The CDR3 reads CASSRGISQPQHF. The CDR3 nucleotides read TGCGCCAGCAGCAGAGGCATTTCGCAGCCCCAGCATTTT.

This clone was seen only a few times. This chain uses TRBV28 with TRBJ1-1; maybe TRBD1 (6 bases). Trimming left V 7 bases short and J 1 base short, with 10 bases between. Germline V gene lookup returns CDR1 MDHEN and CDR2 SYDVKM. The CDR3 is 13 amino acids. CDR3 nucleotide sequence: TGTGCCAGCATACCAGGGGAGAACACTGAAGCTTTCTTT. Amino acids: CASIPGENTEAFF.

This clone was found a few times. This chain joins TRBV10-3 and TRBJ2-7; D unresolved. This CDR3 contains 11 residues. Germline values: CDR1 ENHRY, CDR2 SYGVKD. With 4 bases removed from V and 3 bases from J, the gap between germline ends came to 4 bases. CDR3: CAISGNYEQYF. As DNA, the CDR3 is TGTGCCATCAGTGGGAACTACGAGCAGTACTTC.

The chain recombines TRBV7-2 with TRBJ2-3, with no clear D. Trimming took 6 bases from V and 10 from J, leaving 23 bases between them. Germline assignment: CDR1 SGHTA and CDR2 FQGNSA. CDR3 length equals 15 residues. The CDR3 bases are TGTGCCAGCAGTTCTCGGGCCCGGCAAAGTAACGCGCAGTATTTT. It codes for CASSSRARQSNAQYF.

The rearrangement links TRBV5-4 to TRBJ2-7, with D hard to call. This CDR3 contains 15 residues. V gave up 4 bases and J gave up 2 bases, with 16 bases separating them. Germline CDR1 SGHNT, CDR2 YYREEE (reference sequence). DNA for the CDR3: TGTGCCAGCAGCGCCGGACGGCCGCGGACCTACGAGCAGTACTTC. Translating gives CASSAGRPRTYEQYF.

The J gene is TRBJ2-2, the V gene TRBV28; possible D gene TRBD2, 6 bases. The germline V and J ends were trimmed by 8 bases and 5 bases, with 15 bases remaining between them. The length of the CDR3 is 14 residues. Germline CDR1 MDHEN, CDR2 SYDVKM. The CDR3 DNA reads TGTGCCAGCGTGCGAGCGGGCCTAACCGGGGAGCTGTTTTTT. It translates to CASVRAGLTGELFF.

The chain employs TRBV29-1 and TRBJ2-3; D is possibly TRBD1 (6 bases). The V end lost 4 bases, the J end lost 4 bases, and 12 bases lay between the germline ends. This CDR3 comprises 13 residues. Germline CDR1 reads SQVTM; CDR2 reads ANQGSEA. The CDR3 sequence is CSVAQGSADTQYF. The CDR3 region has the DNA TGCAGCGTTGCTCAGGGGAGCGCAGATACGCAGTATTTT.

The chain combines TRBV5-6 with TRBJ2-1, with TRBD2 identical over 14 bases. CDR1 and CDR2 (germline): SGHDT, YYEEEE. The V gene end was trimmed by 4 bases and the J gene end by 8 bases; junction bases not matched to a gene: 11. The CDR3 extends over 17 amino acids. The CDR3 here is CASSAPGLAGVRDEQFF. The CDR3 region has the DNA TGTGCCAGCAGCGCTCCGGGACTAGCGGGAGTTAGGGATGAGCAGTTCTTC.

J is TRBJ2-2 and V is TRBV9; tentatively, D is TRBD1 or TRBD2 (5 bases each). The CDR3 consists of 16 residues. The germline CDR1 and CDR2 sequences are SGDLS and YYNGEE. The V and J ends lost 0 bases and 6 bases respectively, with 15 bases between them. As DNA, the CDR3 is TGTGCCAGCAGCGTAGGCGGCCTAGTGGGGGCCGGGGAGCTGTTTTTT. It translates to CASSVGGLVGAGELFF.

This chain uses TRBV4-2 with TRBJ2-7; 10 positions match TRBD2. This CDR3 comprises 16 residues. The junction had 9 bases not matched to a gene; V was cut back by 6 bases and J by 1 base. Germline V lookup: CDR1 LGHNA, CDR2 YNFKEQ. CDR3 nucleotide sequence: TGTGCCAGCAGTCCTAATAGCGGGAGGCCTTCCTACGAGCAGTACTTC. Its translation is CASSPNSGRPSYEQYF.

This chain links TRBV7-3 with TRBJ1-5, with 9 bases matching TRBD1. The CDR3 is made up of 15 amino acids. Germline loops: CDR1 SGHTA, CDR2 FQGTGA. The junction had 5 bases not matched to a gene; V was cut back by 5 bases and J by 3 bases. The CDR3 loop is CASSPDRGPNQPQHF. CDR3 nucleotides: TGTGCCAGCAGCCCGGACAGGGGACCCAATCAGCCCCAGCATTTT.

The chain joins TRBV9 to TRBJ2-7, with 16 bases identical to TRBD2. CDR1 is SGDLS and CDR2 is YYNGEE in the germline V gene. With V trimmed by 3 bases and J by 7 bases, 1 base remained unmatched. CDR3 length: 14 amino acids. CDR3 region: CASSEGLAGGEQYF. Written as DNA, the CDR3 is TGTGCCAGCAGCGAGGGACTAGCGGGAGGGGAGCAGTACTTC.

The chain carries TRBV14 and TRBJ1-3; unclear D gene. Trimming cost V 1 base and J 3 bases, with 10 bases left between them. Germline V gene lookup returns CDR1 SGHDN and CDR2 FVKESK. CDR3 size: 15 residues. CDR3 in DNA: TGTGCCAGCAGCCAAGTAAAAGGTTTTGGAAACACCATATATTTT. It yields the protein CASSQVKGFGNTIYF.

The rearrangement links TRBV2 to TRBJ2-3; 7 nucleotides line up with TRBD2. Unmatched junction bases numbered 11, after V lost 6 bases and J lost 5 bases. Per the germline V gene, CDR1 is SNHLY and CDR2 is FYNNEI. The CDR3 is 15 residues long. The CDR3 DNA follows: TGTGCCAGCAGGTCCTTATCGGGAGGCCTAGATACGCAGTATTTT. Its protein is CASRSLSGGLDTQYF.

The sample holds a few counts of this clone. The gene calls are TRBV30 and TRBJ1-5, with no clear D. Germline V gene lookup returns CDR1 GTSNPN and CDR2 SVGIG (reference sequence). The CDR3 has 16 residues. Between the trimmed V and J ends, which lost 2 bases and 4 bases, there was a span of 18 bases. The CDR3 nucleotides read TGTGCCTGGAGTCCCCCCCTGGGTAGGATAAATCAGCCCCAGCATTTT. Its translation: CAWSPPLGRINQPQHF.

The chain links TRBV30 to TRBJ2-5; unclear D gene. Germline CDR1 is GTSNPN and CDR2 is SVGIG (reference sequence). V lost 0 bases, J lost 7 bases, and 12 bases lay in between. This CDR3 is built from 13 residues. This CDR3 reads CAWSVGRFGTQYF. The CDR3 coding sequence is TGTGCCTGGAGTGTAGGTAGATTCGGGACCCAGTACTTC.

As concerns this clone: The sample has other DNA sequences that encode this CDR3 too. This chain connects TRBV5-1 to TRBJ2-3; D is undetermined. Trimming shortened V by 4 bases and J by 6 bases, and 12 bases separated the two germline ends. This CDR3 contains 13 residues. CDR1 and CDR2 from the germline V gene are SGHRS and YFSETQ. CDR3: CASSLDRGDTQYF. The CDR3 nucleotides are TGCGCCAGCAGCCTGGACCGTGGGGATACGCAGTATTTT.

This clone was recorded only once. This chain's CDR3 is CASSPLIGTGGQETQYF. The CDR3 region has the DNA TGTGCCAGCTCACCGCTTATCGGGACAGGGGGTCAAGAGACCCAGTACTTC. The rearrangement uses TRBV18 and TRBJ2-5; 11 bases map to TRBD1. Looked up from germline, CDR1 is KGHSH and CDR2 is LQKENI. V gave up 3 bases and J gave up 2 bases; unmatched junction bases: 8. This CDR3 comprises 17 residues.